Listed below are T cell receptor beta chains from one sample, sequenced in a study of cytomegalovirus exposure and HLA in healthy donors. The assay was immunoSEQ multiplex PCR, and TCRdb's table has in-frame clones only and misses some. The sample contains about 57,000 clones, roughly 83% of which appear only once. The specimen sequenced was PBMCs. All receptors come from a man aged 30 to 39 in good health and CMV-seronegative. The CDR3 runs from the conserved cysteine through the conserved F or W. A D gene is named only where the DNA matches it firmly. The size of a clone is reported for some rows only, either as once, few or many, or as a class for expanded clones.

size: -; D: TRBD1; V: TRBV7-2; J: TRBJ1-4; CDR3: CASSPRTGVGKLFF; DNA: TGTGCCAGCAGCCCCCGGACAGGGGTAGGGAAACTGTTTTTT
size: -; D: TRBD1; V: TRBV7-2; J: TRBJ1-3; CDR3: CASSLGSGGSGNTIYF; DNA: TGTGCCAGCAGCTTAGGGTCAGGGGGCTCTGGAAACACCATATATTTT
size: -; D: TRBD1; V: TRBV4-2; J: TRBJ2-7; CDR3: CASSHWTGTYEQYF; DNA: TGTGCCAGCAGCCATTGGACAGGAACCTACGAGCAGTACTTC
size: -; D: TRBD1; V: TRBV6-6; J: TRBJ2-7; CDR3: CASSYSSGTGGYEQYF; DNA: TGTGCCAGCAGTTACTCTTCCGGGACAGGGGGGTACGAGCAGTACTTC
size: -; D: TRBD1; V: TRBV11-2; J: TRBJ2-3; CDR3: CASSLTGDTDTQYF; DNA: TGTGCCAGCAGCTTAACAGGGGACACAGATACGCAGTATTTT
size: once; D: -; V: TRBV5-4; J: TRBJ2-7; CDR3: CASSPDMTYEQYF; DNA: TGTGCCAGCAGCCCGGACATGACCTACGAGCAGTACTTC
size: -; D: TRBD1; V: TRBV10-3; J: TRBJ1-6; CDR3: CATSGQGPYNSPLHF; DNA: TGTGCCACAAGTGGACAGGGGCCCTATAATTCACCCCTCCACTTT
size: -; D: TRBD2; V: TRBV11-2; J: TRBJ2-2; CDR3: CASSLVVLARGELFF; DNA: TGTGCCAGCAGCTTAGTTGTACTAGCGAGGGGGGAGCTGTTTTTT
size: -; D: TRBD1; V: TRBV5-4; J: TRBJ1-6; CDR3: CASSVDRNSPLHF; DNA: TGTGCCAGCAGCGTGGACAGGAATTCACCCCTCCACTTT
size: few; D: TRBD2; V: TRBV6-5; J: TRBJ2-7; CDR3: CASSSTSHEQYF; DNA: TGTGCCAGCAGTTCGACTAGCCACGAGCAGTACTTC
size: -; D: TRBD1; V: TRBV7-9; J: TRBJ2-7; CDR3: CASSQTGDRVYEQYF; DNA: TGTGCCAGCAGCCAGACGGGGGACAGGGTCTACGAGCAGTACTTC
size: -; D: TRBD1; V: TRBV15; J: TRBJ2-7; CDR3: CATSRDRGPRTGDHEQYF; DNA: TGTGCCACCAGCAGAGATCGAGGTCCCAGGACAGGGGACCACGAGCAGTACTTC
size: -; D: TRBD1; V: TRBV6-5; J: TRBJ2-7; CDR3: CASSAAGTGSYEQYF; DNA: TGTGCCAGCAGTGCCGCCGGGACAGGGAGCTACGAGCAGTACTTC
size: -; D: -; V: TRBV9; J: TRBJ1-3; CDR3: CASSVGGGNTIYF; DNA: TGTGCCAGCAGCGTAGGAGGAGGGAACACCATATATTTT
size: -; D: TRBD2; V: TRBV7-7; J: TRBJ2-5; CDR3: CASSPGAGAETQYF; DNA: TGTGCTAGCAGCCCCGGTGCGGGAGCGGAGACCCAGTACTTC
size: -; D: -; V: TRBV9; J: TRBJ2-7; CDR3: CASSPTELASYEQYF; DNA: TGTGCCAGCAGCCCGACAGAATTAGCCTCCTACGAGCAGTACTTC
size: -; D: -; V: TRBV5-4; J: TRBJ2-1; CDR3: CASKPAPSAYNEQFF; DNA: TGTGCCAGCAAGCCCGCCCCTTCGGCCTACAATGAGCAGTTCTTC
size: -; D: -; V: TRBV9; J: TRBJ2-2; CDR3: CASSASGYTGELFF; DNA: TGTGCCAGCAGCGCCTCAGGGTACACCGGGGAGCTGTTTTTT
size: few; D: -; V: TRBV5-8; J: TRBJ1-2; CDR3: CASSREGGENYGYTF; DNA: TGTGCCAGCAGCCGTGAGGGAGGAGAGAACTATGGCTACACCTTC
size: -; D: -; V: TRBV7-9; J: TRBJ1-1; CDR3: CSSSKGTLMNTEAFF; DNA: TGTTCCAGCAGCAAAGGGACACTCATGAACACTGAAGCTTTCTTT
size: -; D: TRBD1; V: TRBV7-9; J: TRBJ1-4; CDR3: CASSPRTGGATNEKLFF; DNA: TGTGCCAGCAGCCCCCGGACAGGGGGCGCAACTAATGAAAAACTGTTTTTT
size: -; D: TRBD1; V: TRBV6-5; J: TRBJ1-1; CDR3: CASSYSRGTEAFF; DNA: TGTGCCAGCAGTTACTCCAGGGGGACTGAAGCTTTCTTT
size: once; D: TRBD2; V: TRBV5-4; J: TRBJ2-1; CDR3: CASSLGTSGGANNEQFF; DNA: TGTGCCAGCAGTTTGGGGACTAGCGGGGGGGCCAACAATGAGCAGTTCTTC
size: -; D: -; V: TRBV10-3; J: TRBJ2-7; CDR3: CAISGSEAPYEQYF; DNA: TGTGCCATCAGCGGATCGGAGGCCCCCTACGAGCAGTACTTC
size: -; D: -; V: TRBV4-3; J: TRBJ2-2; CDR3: CASSQEIPPGASGELFF; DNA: TGCGCCAGCAGCCAAGAAATCCCCCCAGGGGCCAGCGGGGAGCTGTTTTTT
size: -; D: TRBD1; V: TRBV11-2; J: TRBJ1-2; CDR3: CASSSTPGQGKGPADGYTF; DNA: TGTGCCAGCAGCTCAACCCCGGGACAGGGGAAAGGACCCGCGGATGGCTACACCTTC
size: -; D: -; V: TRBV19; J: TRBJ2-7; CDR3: CASSIGADPSYEQYF; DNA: TGTGCCAGTAGTATAGGGGCCGACCCCTCCTACGAGCAGTACTTC
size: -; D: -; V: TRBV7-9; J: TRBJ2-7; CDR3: CSSSLVMDGQHEQYF; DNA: TGTTCCAGCAGCTTGGTGATGGATGGACAGCACGAGCAGTACTTC
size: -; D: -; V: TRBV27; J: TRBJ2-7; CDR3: CASTSYSLEQYF; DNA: TGTGCCAGCACATCCTACTCGCTCGAGCAGTACTTC
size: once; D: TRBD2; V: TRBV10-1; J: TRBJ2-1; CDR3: CASSESPSGALFSSYNEQFF; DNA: TGCGCCAGCAGTGAGTCGCCTAGCGGGGCCCTTTTCAGCTCCTACAATGAGCAGTTCTTC
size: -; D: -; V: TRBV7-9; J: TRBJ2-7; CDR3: CASSLRDNSEQYF; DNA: TGTGCCAGCAGCTTAAGGGACAACTCCGAGCAGTACTTC
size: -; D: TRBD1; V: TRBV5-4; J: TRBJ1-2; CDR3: CASSWPGQSSRGYTF; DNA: TGTGCCAGCAGCTGGCCGGGACAGTCGTCTAGGGGCTACACCTTC
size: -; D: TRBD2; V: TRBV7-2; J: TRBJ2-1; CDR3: CASSSSGTNLYNEQFF; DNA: TGTGCCAGCAGCTCGAGCGGGACTAATCTCTACAATGAGCAGTTCTTC
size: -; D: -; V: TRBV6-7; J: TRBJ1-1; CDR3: CASSYSRWDSKGTEAFF; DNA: TGTGCCAGCAGTTACTCGCGTTGGGACTCCAAGGGCACTGAAGCTTTCTTT
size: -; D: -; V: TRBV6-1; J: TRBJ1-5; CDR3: CASSEDSIRPQHF; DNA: TGTGCCAGCAGTGAAGACAGTATACGGCCCCAGCATTTT
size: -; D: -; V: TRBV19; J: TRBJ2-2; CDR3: CASSIGAGAYTGELFF; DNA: TGTGCCAGTAGTATTGGGGCAGGGGCTTACACCGGGGAGCTGTTTTTT
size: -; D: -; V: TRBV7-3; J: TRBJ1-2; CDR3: CASSLTGRAGYTF; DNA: TGTGCCAGCAGCTTAACGGGCAGGGCTGGCTACACCTTC
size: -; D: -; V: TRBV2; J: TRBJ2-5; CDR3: CASSSRRGGETQYF; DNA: TGTGCCAGCAGTTCCCGGAGGGGGGGGGAGACCCAGTACTTC
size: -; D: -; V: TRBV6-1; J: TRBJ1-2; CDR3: CASSEALGTRQGYTF; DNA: TGTGCCAGCAGTGAAGCGCTTGGGACACGGCAAGGCTACACCTTC
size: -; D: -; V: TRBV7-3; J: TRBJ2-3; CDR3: CASSAPQSDTQYF; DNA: TGTGCCAGCAGCGCACCCCAGTCGGATACGCAGTATTTT
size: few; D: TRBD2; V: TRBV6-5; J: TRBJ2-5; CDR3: CASSLGWEGVRKTQYF; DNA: TGTGCCAGCAGTTTGGGTTGGGAGGGAGTAAGAAAGACCCAGTACTTC
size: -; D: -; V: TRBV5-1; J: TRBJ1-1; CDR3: CASSLGLGGEAFF; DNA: TGCGCCAGCAGCTTGGGGTTGGGGGGTGAAGCTTTCTTT
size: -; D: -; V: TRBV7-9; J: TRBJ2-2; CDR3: CASSAPGPGGTGELFF; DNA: TGTGCCAGCAGCGCACCGGGACCCGGAGGGACCGGGGAGCTGTTTTTT
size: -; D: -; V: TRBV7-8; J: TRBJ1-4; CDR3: CASSAGLTGSNEKLFF; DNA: TGTGCCAGCAGCGCGGGCCTTACCGGGTCTAATGAAAAACTGTTTTTT
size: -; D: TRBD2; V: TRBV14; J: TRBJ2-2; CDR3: CASSPGIAGHTGELFF; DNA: TGTGCCAGCAGCCCGGGGATAGCGGGTCACACCGGGGAGCTGTTTTTT
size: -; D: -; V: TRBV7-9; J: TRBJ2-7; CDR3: CASSGQEVGQYF; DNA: TGTGCCAGCAGCGGCCAGGAGGTCGGCCAGTACTTC
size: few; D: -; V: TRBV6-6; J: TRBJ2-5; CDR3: CASTSDDNYETQYF; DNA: TGTGCCAGCACTAGTGATGATAATTACGAGACCCAGTACTTC
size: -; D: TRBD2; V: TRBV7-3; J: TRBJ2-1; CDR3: CASSPTAGNEQFF; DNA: TGTGCCAGCAGCCCAACAGCGGGGAATGAGCAGTTCTTC
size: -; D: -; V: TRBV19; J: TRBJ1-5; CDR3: CASSPLLFFDQPQHF; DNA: TGTGCCAGTAGTCCTCTCTTGTTCTTCGATCAGCCCCAGCATTTT
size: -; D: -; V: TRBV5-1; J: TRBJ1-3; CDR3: CASSLGQVTGNTIYF; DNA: TGCGCCAGCAGCTTGGGGCAGGTCACGGGAAACACCATATATTTT
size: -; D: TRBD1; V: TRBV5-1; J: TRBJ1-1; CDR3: CASSHGQVGSEAFF; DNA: TGCGCCAGCAGCCACGGACAGGTTGGGTCTGAAGCTTTCTTT
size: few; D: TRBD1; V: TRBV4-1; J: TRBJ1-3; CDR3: CASSQTGGLTGNTIYF; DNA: TGCGCCAGCAGCCAAACAGGGGGCTTAACTGGAAACACCATATATTTT
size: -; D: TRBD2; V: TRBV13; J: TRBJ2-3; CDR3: CASSLIGGVGGRADTQYF; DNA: TGTGCCAGCAGCCTCATAGGGGGGGTCGGCGGGAGGGCCGATACGCAGTATTTT
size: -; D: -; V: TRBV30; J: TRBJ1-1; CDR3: CAWGREGGLNTEAFF; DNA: TGTGCCTGGGGGAGGGAGGGGGGTCTGAACACTGAAGCTTTCTTT
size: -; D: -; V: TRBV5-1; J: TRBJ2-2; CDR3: CASSFIGAPGELFF; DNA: TGCGCCAGCAGCTTCATAGGGGCTCCCGGGGAGCTGTTTTTT